Listed below are T cell receptor beta chains from one sample, sequenced in a study of CD4+ T cells in melanoma. Sequencing used immunoSEQ multiplex PCR; TCRdb keeps in-frame clones, though not all of them. The table shows about 6,600 clones, with approximately 66% occurring only once. The sample taken for sequencing was cells from a culture (not recorded whether cultured in vitro). These receptors all come from a human donor with melanoma. Both conserved end residues are part of each CDR3. D genes are given only for firm matches. Clone size is not always given. Where it is, it says once, few, many or a class for expanded clones.

V gene: TRBV7-9
J gene: TRBJ1-2
D gene: -
clone size: -
CDR3 protein: CASSLEVRTPTYGYTF
CDR3 DNA: TGTGCCAGCAGCTTAGAAGTGAGGACACCTACCTATGGCTACACCTTC

V gene: TRBV28
J gene: TRBJ1-1
D gene: -
clone size: -
CDR3 protein: CASSTDRGNTEAFF
CDR3 DNA: TGTGCCAGCAGTACCGACAGAGGGAACACTGAAGCTTTCTTT

V gene: TRBV18
J gene: TRBJ1-1
D gene: -
clone size: -
CDR3 protein: CASSPTSKDTEAFF
CDR3 DNA: TGTGCCAGCTCACCAACATCTAAGGACACTGAAGCTTTCTTT

V gene: TRBV29-1
J gene: TRBJ1-5
D gene: TRBD1
clone size: -
CDR3 protein: CSVIETGGNQPQHF
CDR3 DNA: TGCAGCGTGATCGAGACAGGGGGCAATCAGCCCCAGCATTTT

V gene: TRBV7-9
J gene: TRBJ1-2
D gene: -
clone size: -
CDR3 protein: CASSSNDGAAANYGYTF
CDR3 DNA: TGTGCCAGCAGCTCAAACGACGGAGCGGCAGCTAACTATGGCTACACCTTC

V gene: TRBV27
J gene: TRBJ1-1
D gene: -
clone size: -
CDR3 protein: CASSVNRDSPEAFF
CDR3 DNA: TGTGCCAGCAGTGTTAACAGGGATTCCCCTGAAGCTTTCTTT

V gene: TRBV10-2
J gene: TRBJ2-5
D gene: -
clone size: -
CDR3 protein: CASSESGLYGDQETQYF
CDR3 DNA: TGCGCCAGCAGTGAGTCAGGGCTCTATGGTGACCAAGAGACCCAGTACTTC

V gene: TRBV27
J gene: TRBJ2-1
D gene: -
clone size: few
CDR3 protein: CASTAGSSYNEQFF
CDR3 DNA: TGTGCCAGCACCGCCGGGAGCTCCTACAATGAGCAGTTCTTC

V gene: TRBV30
J gene: TRBJ1-6
D gene: TRBD1
clone size: -
CDR3 protein: CAWSPRGTGGATYNSPLHF
CDR3 DNA: TGTGCCTGGAGTCCCCGCGGGACAGGGGGCGCAACTTATAATTCACCCCTCCACTTT

V gene: TRBV30
J gene: TRBJ1-5
D gene: -
clone size: -
CDR3 protein: CAWSPGTHSNQPQHF
CDR3 DNA: TGTGCCTGGAGTCCCGGGACACATAGCAATCAGCCCCAGCATTTT

V gene: TRBV15
J gene: TRBJ2-7
D gene: TRBD1
clone size: -
CDR3 protein: CATSRTGPGEQYF
CDR3 DNA: TGTGCCACCAGCAGGACAGGGCCGGGTGAGCAGTACTTC

V gene: TRBV3-1/TRBV3-2
J gene: TRBJ1-5
D gene: -
clone size: once
CDR3 protein: CASSQAGGAIGQPQHF
CDR3 DNA: TGTGCCAGCAGCCAAGCGGGGGGCGCGATCGGTCAGCCCCAGCATTTT

V gene: TRBV3-1/TRBV3-2
J gene: TRBJ1-2
D gene: -
clone size: once
CDR3 protein: CASSQDEGTGYGYTF
CDR3 DNA: TGTGCCAGCAGCCAAGATGAAGGGACTGGATATGGCTACACCTTC

V gene: TRBV6-2/TRBV6-3
J gene: TRBJ1-4
D gene: TRBD1
clone size: -
CDR3 protein: CASSYSTGAQFAGNEKLFF
CDR3 DNA: TGTGCCAGCAGTTACTCGACAGGGGCCCAGTTCGCTGGCAATGAAAAACTGTTTTTT

V gene: TRBV29-1
J gene: TRBJ1-1
D gene: -
clone size: once
CDR3 protein: CSVGDAEAFF
CDR3 DNA: TGCAGCGTTGGGGACGCTGAAGCTTTCTTT

V gene: TRBV2
J gene: TRBJ1-1
D gene: TRBD1
clone size: -
CDR3 protein: CASSEGAGGKAEAFF
CDR3 DNA: TGTGCCAGCAGTGAGGGAGCAGGGGGCAAAGCTGAAGCTTTCTTT

V gene: TRBV18
J gene: TRBJ2-1
D gene: TRBD1
clone size: -
CDR3 protein: CASSPGQNNEQFF
CDR3 DNA: TGTGCCAGCTCACCGGGACAGAACAATGAGCAGTTCTTC

V gene: TRBV6-1
J gene: TRBJ2-3
D gene: TRBD2
clone size: -
CDR3 protein: CASSELVAGGSTDTQYF
CDR3 DNA: TGTGCCAGCAGTGAACTGGTAGCGGGGGGGAGCACAGATACGCAGTATTTT

V gene: TRBV5-1
J gene: TRBJ2-2
D gene: TRBD1
clone size: large
CDR3 protein: CASSLRQGSGELFF
CDR3 DNA: TGCGCCAGCAGCCTACGACAGGGGTCCGGGGAGCTGTTTTTT

V gene: TRBV7-8
J gene: TRBJ2-6
D gene: -
clone size: -
CDR3 protein: CASSLGRSGANVLTF
CDR3 DNA: TGTGCCAGCAGCTTAGGCCGCTCTGGGGCCAACGTCCTGACTTTC